This T cell receptor beta chain was found in a study of radiation and T cells in renal cell carcinoma. Produced via immunoSEQ multiplex PCR; TCRdb's table is partial and in-frame only. Found here are around 170,000 clones, about 88% of them singletons; the top ten hold over 9%. The time point was: blood 4 weeks post-SBRT, at nephrectomy. Treatment given: 15 Gy SBRT to primary tumor, nephrectomy 4 weeks later. V shed 6 bases and J shed 6 bases, with 8 bases lying between them. The CDR3 extends over 12 amino acids. From germline, CDR1 is SNHLY and CDR2 FYNNEI. The chain couples TRBV2 to TRBJ2-2, with no clear D. The clonotype was recovered from a woman aged 50 to 60 with renal cell carcinoma. This specimen consisted of blood, obtained from a patient whose treatment included radiotherapy and nephrectomy. The CDR3 coding sequence is TGTGCCAGCAGACCAATGTCCGGGGAGCTGTTTTTT. Translating it yields CASRPMSGELFF.